Following are 25 T cell receptor beta chains from one sample sequenced in a study of post-analysis software for immune sequencing data. The authors incorporated unique molecular identifiers into the TCR beta cDNA libraries. TCRdb analysed the PCR reads with MiXCR anew, one entry per CDR3 protein. The sample has about 160,000 distinct CDR3 sequences, under 40% seen once; the top ten hold approximately 30%. This specimen was blood, taken after autologous hematopoietic stem cell transplantation. Every receptor here comes from a girl aged 10 to 17 with multiple sclerosis.

J is TRBJ2-7 and V is TRBV20-1; D uncertain. The ends were cut back, 1 base at V and 1 base at J, with 5 bases in the middle. The CDR3 is 12 amino acids. Germline loops: CDR1 DFQATT, CDR2 SNEGSKA (reference sequence). Here the CDR3 reads CSARVGSYEQYF. The CDR3 region has the DNA TGCAGTGCTAGAGTGGGGTCCTACGAGCAGTACTTC.

The J gene is TRBJ2-5, the V gene TRBV29-1; TRBD2 matches 7 bases. This CDR3 has 12 residues. V was clipped by 4 bases and J by 11 bases; unmatched bases: 10. Germline V lookup: CDR1 SQVTM, CDR2 ANQGSEA. As DNA, the CDR3 is TGCAGCGTTGTCGGGAGGCTCGGAGAGCAGTACTTC. This translates into CSVVGRLGEQYF.

V gene TRBV20-1 combines with J gene TRBJ2-7; 8 bases are shared with TRBD1. Germline assignment: CDR1 DFQATT and CDR2 SNEGSKA (reference sequence). J gave up 0 bases and V 3 bases, and 7 bases lay outside the gene matches. The CDR3 loop spans 15 amino acids. CDR3 nucleotides: TGCAGTGCTAGTGATCTTGGACAGGGCTCCTACGAGCAGTACTTC. As protein: CSASDLGQGSYEQYF.

A remark on this clonotype: A much more abundant neighbour one base away suggests this may be a read error. The J gene is TRBJ2-3, the V gene TRBV6-4, with 8 bases identical to TRBD1. The J segment lost 6 bases and the V segment lost 3 bases, leaving 5 bases of the junction unmatched. The germline CDR1 and CDR2 sequences are MRHNA and SNTAGT. The CDR3 runs 14 residues. CDR3 residues: CASSDSGGMDTQYF. The CDR3 bases are TGTGCCAGCAGTGATTCAGGGGGCATGGATACGCAGTATTTT.

The V and J genes are TRBV7-6 and TRBJ2-3; D unclear. Per the germline V gene, CDR1 is SGHVS and CDR2 is FNYEAQ. V was clipped by 3 bases and J by 6 bases, with 16 bases between them. The length of the CDR3 is 15 residues. Written as DNA, the CDR3 is TGTGCCAGCAGCTTGTTCGAGGAGTCTGCGGATACGCAGTATTTT. It codes for CASSLFEESADTQYF.

This chain links TRBV28 with TRBJ2-6; 7 positions match TRBD2. V gave up 2 bases and J gave up 4 bases; unmatched junction bases: 5. The CDR3 has 16 residues. Germline CDR1 and CDR2: MDHEN and SYDVKM. CDR3 amino acids: CASSLGGVSGANVLTF. In DNA, the CDR3 is TGTGCCAGCAGTTTAGGGGGGGTTTCAGGGGCCAACGTCCTGACTTTC. Together with reference TRBV28 and TRBJ2-6, the CDR3 gives the full variable domain: DVKVTQSSRYLVKRTGEKVFLECVQDMDHENMFWYRQDPGLGLRLIYFSYDVKMKEKGDIPEGYSVSREKKERFSLILESASTNQTSMYLCASSLGGVSGANVLTFGAGSRLTVL.

This clonotype was detected a few times. The V and J genes are TRBV7-6 and TRBJ2-4; D is unresolved. The J call is uncertain, as TRBJ2-7 better fits the DNA end. CDR3 size: 12 residues. Germline V lookup: CDR1 SGHVS, CDR2 FNYEAQ. DNA for the CDR3: TGTGCCAGCAGCGCCGACATCTACGAGCAGTACTTC. Protein: CASSADIYEQYF.

The rearrangement uses TRBV28 and TRBJ2-2, with 7 nucleotides matching TRBD2. The V segment lost 8 bases and the J segment 3 bases; nucleotides outside the gene matches: 6. The CDR3 extends over 14 amino acids. Germline CDR1 MDHEN, CDR2 SYDVKM. CDR3 coding DNA: TGTGCCAGCTGGACTAGTGGAGACACCGGGGAGCTGTTTTTT. Its protein product is CASWTSGDTGELFF.

This clonotype was seen more than once but under ten times. The V and J genes are TRBV7-9 and TRBJ2-7, with D possibly called TRBD1 or TRBD2 (5 bases each). This CDR3 spans 16 amino acids. Germline V gives CDR1 SEHNR, CDR2 FQNEAQ (reference sequence). Trimming shortened V by 4 bases and J by 4 bases, and 20 bases separated the two germline ends. The CDR3 sequence is CASSSASGTPRYEQYF. DNA for the CDR3: TGTGCCAGCAGCTCCGCGTCGGGGACCCCTAGGTACGAGCAGTACTTC.

The J gene is TRBJ2-7, the V gene TRBV10-3, with 7 bases identical to TRBD1. V lost 6 bases, J lost 3 bases, and 8 bases stayed unmatched. Germline loops: CDR1 ENHRY, CDR2 SYGVKD. CDR3 length equals 14 residues. The CDR3 region has the DNA TGTGCCATCAGCCTCCGAGACAGGGTCTACGAGCAGTACTTC. This codes for CAISLRDRVYEQYF.

This clonotype turned up a few times. At one boundary the junction diverges from the germline segment, which might be a read error. V usage is TRBV5-1 and J usage is TRBJ2-5, with D maybe TRBD1 (7 bases). The CDR3 runs 15 residues. CDR1 SGHRS and CDR2 YFSETQ come from the germline V gene. DNA for the CDR3: TGCTCCAGCAGCTTGGGAGGACAGGTGCAAGAGACCCAGTACTTC. Translation gives CSSSLGGQVQETQYF.

Regarding this clonotype: Being one base from a much bigger clone, this may be a read error. The gene calls are TRBV5-6 and TRBJ2-5, with D possibly TRBD2 on 6 matching bases. The CDR3 length is 15 residues. Germline-derived CDR1 and CDR2 are SGHDT and YYEEEE. CDR3: CACSLAGRGQETQYF. CDR3 sequence (DNA): TGTGCCTGCAGCTTGGCCGGGAGAGGCCAAGAGACCCAGTACTTC.

The table lists this clonotype with many counts. The chain employs TRBV20-1 and TRBJ1-1, with a weak D call TRBD1 (6 bases). Germline V gene lookup returns CDR1 DFQATT and CDR2 SNEGSKA (reference sequence). V was pared by 3 bases and J by 7 bases, with 15 bases between. The CDR3 contains 13 residues. The CDR3 DNA is TGCAGTGCTAGTAAGACAGGCGACTTTGAAGCTTTCTTT. Encoded protein: CSASKTGDFEAFF.

The chain joins TRBV7-8 to TRBJ2-7; 9 nucleotides match TRBD1. CDR1 is SGHVS and CDR2 is FQNEAQ in the germline V gene. The length of the CDR3 is 16 residues. J gave up 5 bases and V 3 bases, and 11 bases lay outside the gene matches. The CDR3 reads CASSFLPGQGRDEQYF. The CDR3, as DNA: TGTGCCAGCAGCTTCCTACCAGGACAGGGGAGGGACGAGCAGTACTTC.

This clonotype was counted many times. The rearrangement uses TRBV29-1 and TRBJ2-3; D might be TRBD1 (6 bases). Germline CDR1 reads SQVTM; CDR2 reads ANQGSEA. The CDR3 extends over 14 amino acids. V lost 6 bases and J 3 bases, leaving 16 bases between the germline ends. The CDR3 protein is CSVAGEGLTDTQYF. Here the CDR3 DNA reads TGCAGCGTCGCAGGGGAAGGCCTTACAGATACGCAGTATTTT.

The chain couples TRBV30 to TRBJ2-3; 14 bases fit TRBD2. Germline-derived CDR1 and CDR2 are GTSNPN and SVGIG (reference sequence). The V segment lost 6 bases and the J segment 4 bases; nucleotides outside the gene matches: 3. The CDR3 loop spans 14 amino acids. CDR3 sequence: CACGLAGGADTQYF. For the CDR3, the DNA is TGTGCCTGCGGACTAGCGGGAGGAGCAGATACGCAGTATTTT.

This clonotype has more than one count but fewer than ten. CDR3 in amino acids: CASSLVPSGFSYEQYF. CDR3 sequence (DNA): TGTGCCAGCAGCTTAGTCCCTAGCGGGTTCTCCTACGAGCAGTACTTC. The chain couples TRBV7-6 to TRBJ2-7; 8 bases are a match to TRBD2. Germline trimming cut 1 base from V and 0 bases from J; bases unmatched to any gene: 5. Germline V gene sequence: CDR1 SGHVS, CDR2 FNYEAQ. CDR3 length: 16 residues.

Points on this clonotype: Given the absence of the conserved phenylalanine or tryptophan at the CDR3 end, a read error is likely. The rearrangement links TRBV4-3 to TRBJ2-1; D call uncertain. The CDR3 is made up of 14 amino acids. Germline V gives CDR1 LGHNA, CDR2 YSLEER. Trimming cost V 0 bases and J 4 bases, with 7 bases left between them. The CDR3 region is CASSQDMRYNEQFL. For the CDR3, the DNA is TGCGCCAGCAGCCAAGATATGCGTTACAATGAGCAGTTCTTA.

The gene calls are TRBV5-1 and TRBJ1-4; 9 positions agree with TRBD1. Germline CDR1 is SGHRS and CDR2 is YFSETQ. The CDR3 sequence is 16 residues long. V dropped 4 bases and J dropped 8; count of bases not matched to a gene: 12. The CDR3 sequence is CASSPTPGQGEEKLFF. Written as DNA, the CDR3 is TGCGCCAGCAGCCCAACGCCGGGACAGGGTGAAGAAAAACTGTTTTTT.

This clonotype has a handful of counts. CDR3 protein: CSEIPTSSYNEQFF. The DNA for the CDR3 is TGCAGTGAAATCCCTACGAGCTCCTACAATGAGCAGTTCTTC. The V gene is TRBV20-1, the J gene TRBJ2-1, with D hard to call. This CDR3 spans 14 amino acids. Germline V CDR1 and CDR2: DFQATT, SNEGSKA (reference sequence). V was shortened by 7 bases and J by 0 bases, with 13 bases between the two germline ends.

This clonotype occurred a few times. V and J are TRBV7-3 and TRBJ2-4; no definite D call. This CDR3 spans 13 amino acids. V lost 2 bases and J lost 6, with 8 bases in between. In germline, CDR1 is SGHTA, CDR2 FQGTGA. The DNA of the CDR3 is TGTGCCAGCAGCTTATCCGGCGGAAACATTCAGTACTTC. Translation: CASSLSGGNIQYF.

The CDR3 DNA is TGTGCCAGCAGCGTTGCCAGCGGGCGCACAGATACGCAGTATTTT. Protein product: CASSVASGRTDTQYF. The J gene is TRBJ2-3, the V gene TRBV9, with TRBD2 as a possible D gene (6 bases). Germline V gene lookup returns CDR1 SGDLS and CDR2 YYNGEE. V was clipped by 2 bases and J by 1 base, with 11 bases between them. CDR3 length: 15 amino acids.

This chain joins TRBV4-3 and TRBJ2-1; D call uncertain. Trimming removed 0 bases at V and 0 bases at J, with 9 bases between. The CDR3 loop spans 16 amino acids. Germline loops: CDR1 LGHNA, CDR2 YSLEER. In nucleotides, the CDR3 is TGCGCCAGCAGCCAAGATCTGAGTAGCTCCTACAATGAGCAGTTCTTC. Protein sequence: CASSQDLSSSYNEQFF.

The table lists this clonotype with a few counts. The chain has TRBV4-1 and TRBJ2-1, with 12 nucleotides matching TRBD2. Germline V lookup: CDR1 MGHRA, CDR2 YSYEKL. With 0 bases clipped from V and 9 bases from J, the junction kept 6 bases outside the gene matches. This CDR3 region has 16 residues. The CDR3 loop is CASSQERLAGVGEQFF. Here the CDR3 DNA reads TGCGCCAGCAGCCAAGAAAGACTAGCGGGAGTGGGTGAGCAGTTCTTC.

V gene TRBV15 combines with J gene TRBJ2-1; no clear D. Between the trimmed V and J ends, which lost 1 base and 0 bases, there was a span of 13 bases. This CDR3 is built from 17 residues. In germline, CDR1 is LNHNV, CDR2 YYDKDF (reference sequence). The CDR3 DNA follows: TGTGCCACCAGCAGAGTGGCAAGCGCTACCTCCTACAATGAGCAGTTCTTC. Its translation: CATSRVASATSYNEQFF.